What follows are 32 T cell receptor beta chains derived from one specimen sequenced in a study of identical twins. TCRdb reprocessed the 5' RACE reads with MiXCR, giving one entry per CDR3 protein. The data hold around 280,000 distinct CDR3 sequences, with about 8.1% observed a single time. This same sample was also part of a study on yellow fever vaccine responses in identical twins.

Sequencing used memory (CD45RO+) T cells sorted from blood. These receptors came from a woman younger than 35 in good health.

This clonotype was found a few times. The chain carries TRBV10-3 and TRBJ2-1; 10 bases agree with TRBD2. The CDR3 loop spans 18 amino acids. V was clipped by 0 bases and J by 5 bases; unmatched bases: 10. In germline, CDR1 is ENHRY, CDR2 SYGVKD. DNA of the CDR3: TGTGCCATCAGTGAGTCTTGGGCTAGCGGGAGTTTCGACAATGAGCAGTTCTTC. It is translated as CAISESWASGSFDNEQFF.

This clonotype was seen many times. The chain uses TRBV6-2 or TRBV6-3 and TRBJ2-7; TRBD2 matches 11 bases. Germline V gives CDR1 MNHEY, CDR2 SVGEGT. Unmatched junction bases numbered 8, after V lost 2 bases and J lost 2 bases. There are 17 residues in the CDR3. The CDR3 bases are TGTGCCAGCAGTTACGGGCTAGCGGGAGGCCTTCCCTACGAGCAGTACTTC. Translated, it gives CASSYGLAGGLPYEQYF.

This clonotype was seen a few times. The chain carries TRBV27 and TRBJ1-5; 9 bases map to TRBD1. Germline CDR1 MNHEY, CDR2 SMNVEV (reference sequence). V shed 9 bases, J shed 6 bases, and the junction held 6 bases outside the gene matches. The CDR3 has 13 residues. DNA for the CDR3: TGTGCCAGTAGGACAGGGGCATTTCAGCCCCAGCATTTT. Protein product: CASRTGAFQPQHF.

This clonotype was seen at least ten times. This sequence joins TRBV3-1 and TRBJ1-1; TRBD1 might be the D (5 bases). This CDR3 is 13 amino acids long. V was shortened by 2 bases and J by 6 bases, with 10 bases between the two germline ends. Germline V gene data show CDR1 as LGHDT and CDR2 as YNNKEL (reference sequence). In DNA, the CDR3 is TGTGCCAGCAGCCAATCACAGGTCGCTGAAGCTTTCTTT. Translating it yields CASSQSQVAEAFF.

DNA of the CDR3: TGTGCCAGCACCTCCCGGGACACCAACACTGAAGCTTTCTTT. This codes for CASTSRDTNTEAFF. The chain couples TRBV6-1 to TRBJ1-1; the D gene is possibly TRBD1 (6 bases). The CDR3 consists of 14 residues. Trimming cost V 7 bases and J 2 bases, with 14 bases left between them. Germline values: CDR1 MNHNS, CDR2 SASEGT.

The genes are TRBV5-1 and TRBJ2-1; possible D gene TRBD1, 5 bases. The CDR3 extends over 15 amino acids. The V gene's germline CDR1 is SGHRS and CDR2 YFSETQ. V was clipped by 0 bases and J by 6 bases, with 13 bases between them. This CDR3 reads CASSLALVRGNEQFF. CDR3 DNA: TGCGCCAGCAGCTTGGCCCTAGTTAGGGGCAATGAGCAGTTCTTC.

There are a few counts of this clonotype. The chain has TRBV5-1 and TRBJ2-7; D possibly corresponds to TRBD2 (5 bases). This CDR3 has 16 residues. Trimming took 4 bases from V and 3 from J, leaving 20 bases between them. CDR1 SGHRS and CDR2 YFSETQ come from the germline V gene. CDR3 nucleotide sequence: TGCGCCAGCAGCCCGTACGTTAGCGACGGCCTCTACGAGCAGTACTTC. Its protein is CASSPYVSDGLYEQYF.

Comments on this clonotype: Without the conserved terminal phenylalanine or tryptophan, this CDR3 likely stems from a read error. The gene calls are TRBV3-1 and TRBJ1-6; 8 positions agree with TRBD1. The V gene's germline CDR1 is LGHDT and CDR2 YNNKEL (reference sequence). Germline trimming cut 4 bases from V and 10 bases from J; bases unmatched to any gene: 9. CDR3 length equals 15 residues. CDR3: CASSRATGGESPLHL. CDR3 in DNA: TGTGCCAGCAGCCGAGCTACAGGGGGTGAGTCACCCCTCCACCTT.

This clonotype was observed at least ten times. V gene TRBV7-2 combines with J gene TRBJ2-7; 8 nucleotides match TRBD2. The trim removed 2 bases at V and 0 bases at J, leaving 3 bases unmatched. The germline V gene has CDR1 SGHTA and CDR2 FQGNSA. The CDR3 has 15 amino acids. CDR3 amino acids: CASSLYSGDSYEQYF. The CDR3 coding sequence is TGTGCCAGCAGCTTATATAGCGGGGACTCCTACGAGCAGTACTTC.

This clonotype was seen a handful of times. The chain recombines TRBV7-9 with TRBJ2-5; tentatively, D is TRBD1 (6 bases). This CDR3 comprises 15 residues. V was clipped by 5 bases and J by 9 bases, with 22 bases between them. Germline-derived CDR1 and CDR2 are SEHNR and FQNEAQ (reference sequence). CDR3 DNA: TGTGCCAGCAGCCGAACGACAGCCTTGGGGGCGGCCCAGTACTTC. Amino acids: CASSRTTALGAAQYF. Filled out from reference TRBV7-9 and TRBJ2-5, the complete variable domain reads DTGVSQNPRHKITKRGQNVTFRCDPISEHNRLYWYRQTLGQGPEFLTYFQNEAQLEKSRLLSDRFSAERPKGSFSTLEIQRTEQGDSAMYLCASSRTTALGAAQYFGPGTRLLVL.

The sample holds many counts of this clonotype. The V and J genes are TRBV6-1 and TRBJ1-4; D is unresolved. The CDR3 sequence is 13 residues long. The germline gives CDR1 MNHNS, CDR2 SASEGT. V was cut by 7 bases and J by 0 bases, with 6 bases left in between. CDR3 DNA: TGTGCCAGCATGAGAACAACTAATGAAAAACTGTTTTTT. Its protein is CASMRTTNEKLFF.

This clonotype appeared a few times. This sequence joins TRBV29-1 and TRBJ1-2; D may be TRBD1 (6 bases). CDR1 is SQVTM, CDR2 ANQGSEA, per germline. This CDR3 has 14 residues. Trimming removed 4 bases at V and 4 bases at J, with 16 bases between. The CDR3 region has the DNA TGCAGCGTTGGGTACGGGACACAATCCTATGGCTACACCTTC. Its protein product is CSVGYGTQSYGYTF.

The CDR3 region has the DNA TGCGCCAGCAGGGGGCGGTCTAATGAAAAACTGTTTTTT. Translating gives CASRGRSNEKLFF. The chain couples TRBV5-1 to TRBJ1-4; TRBD1 might be the D (5 bases). The CDR3 sequence is 13 residues long. Trimming removed 5 bases at V and 3 bases at J, with 8 bases between. Germline V gene lookup returns CDR1 SGHRS and CDR2 YFSETQ.

A remark on this clonotype: A much larger clonotype is one base distant, so this may be a read error. This chain connects TRBV6-1 to TRBJ2-5; no clear D gene. Trimming removed 5 bases from V and 0 bases from J, with 22 bases in between. Germline-derived CDR1 and CDR2 are MNHNS and SASEGT. This CDR3 has 18 residues. CDR3: CASSPPDTPSGYQETQYF. CDR3 sequence (DNA): TGTGCCAGCAGTCCACCAGACACCCCCAGTGGGTACCAAGAGACCCAGTACTTC.

This clonotype has at least ten counts. V and J are TRBV20-1 and TRBJ2-1, with 11 bases aligning to TRBD2. The CDR3 loop spans 16 amino acids. CDR1 is DFQATT, CDR2 SNEGSKA, per germline (reference sequence). The ends lost 3 bases at V and 4 bases at J; junction bases unmatched: 8. The CDR3 DNA reads TGCAGTGCTAGCCCCCCGACTAGCGGGGATTACAATGAGCAGTTCTTC. It yields the protein CSASPPTSGDYNEQFF.

The sample holds one count of this clonotype. With a much larger clone just one base away, this may be a read error. CDR3 bases: TGTGCCACCAGTGGCAAACAGGGGGTGGGAGCGAACACCGGGGGGCTGTTTTTT. It yields the protein CATSGKQGVGANTGGLFF. The rearrangement joins TRBV24-1 to TRBJ2-2, with 8 nucleotides matching TRBD1. Per germline, CDR1 KGHDR and CDR2 SFDVKD. The CDR3 has 18 residues.

V and J are TRBV9 and TRBJ2-1, with D hard to call. The V gene lost 0 bases and the J gene lost 1 base, with 11 bases spanning the gap. The CDR3 runs 16 residues. Germline values: CDR1 SGDLS, CDR2 YYNGEE. CDR3 sequence (DNA): TGTGCCAGCAGCGTAGCTAGTGGGGTTTCCTACAATGAGCAGTTCTTC. Its translation: CASSVASGVSYNEQFF. The full variable domain, completed using reference TRBV9 and TRBJ2-1, is DSGVTQTPKHLITATGQRVTLRCSPRSGDLSVYWYQQSLDQGLQFLIQYYNGEERAKGNILERFSAQQFPDLHSELNLSSLELGDSALYFCASSVASGVSYNEQFFGPGTRLTVL.

This clonotype has just a few counts. The chain recombines TRBV2 with TRBJ1-1; D is unclear. Trimming stripped 11 bases from V and 8 bases from J, with 6 bases between. Germline CDR1 reads SNHLY; CDR2 reads FYNNEI. CDR3 length: 8 residues. Here the CDR3 DNA reads TGTGCCGGGCAAGAAGCTTTCTTT. Protein sequence: CAGQEAFF.

The V gene is TRBV4-2, the J gene TRBJ2-1; D not certain. CDR3 length: 14 residues. V was cut by 4 bases and J by 8 bases, with 15 bases left in between. CDR1 is LGHNA and CDR2 is YNFKEQ in the germline V gene. The CDR3 region has the DNA TGTGCCAGCAGCCTCGGGCTCCTCTGCTATGAGCAGTTCTTC. It yields the protein CASSLGLLCYEQFF.

Many counts were recorded for this clonotype. The chain combines TRBV20-1 with TRBJ2-3, with a possible D match to TRBD1 (6 bases). CDR3 length: 14 residues. V shed 5 bases and J shed 6 bases, with 18 bases lying between them. Germline V CDR1 and CDR2: DFQATT, SNEGSKA (reference sequence). CDR3 nucleotide sequence: TGCAGTGCTCCGCCCACAGGGTTGGGCGATACGCAGTATTTT. As protein: CSAPPTGLGDTQYF.

This clonotype has a count of ten or more. The chain joins TRBV20-1 to TRBJ1-6; 9 bases are shared with TRBD1. The CDR3 totals 15 residues. V lost 5 bases and J lost 9; bases outside the gene matches: 11. CDR1 is DFQATT, CDR2 SNEGSKA, per germline (reference sequence). DNA for the CDR3: TGCAGTGCTGGATTACCGACAGGGGGTAGTTCACCCCTCCACTTT. It is translated as CSAGLPTGGSSPLHF.

The CDR3 DNA reads TGCGCCAGCAGCTTGGTAGCAGAAGGTTCACCCCTCCACTTT. The encoded protein is CASSLVAEGSPLHF. This chain joins TRBV5-1 and TRBJ1-6; D unclear. Between the trimmed V and J ends, which lost 0 bases and 9 bases, there was a span of 10 bases. The CDR3 totals 14 residues. CDR1 and CDR2 from the germline V gene are SGHRS and YFSETQ.

This clonotype was seen ten or more times. J is TRBJ2-2 and V is TRBV12-3 or TRBV12-4; 11 bases fit TRBD1. V was clipped by 6 bases and J by 5 bases; unmatched bases: 8. The length of the CDR3 is 16 residues. The CDR3 DNA sequence: TGTGCCAGCAGCTTCGGACAGGGGGCGAGGACCGGGGAGCTGTTTTTT. Protein: CASSFGQGARTGELFF.

This clonotype has a count of ten or more. V gene TRBV7-8 combines with J gene TRBJ2-2, with D unclear. V gave up 7 bases and J gave up 4 bases, with 10 bases separating them. CDR1 and CDR2 (germline): SGHVS, FQNEAQ. This CDR3 has 13 amino acids. As DNA, the CDR3 is TGTGCCAGCATGGGCAGAACCACCGGGGAGCTGTTTTTT. This sequence encodes CASMGRTTGELFF.

This clonotype was seen more than once but under ten times. This chain uses TRBV24-1 with TRBJ2-1; D perhaps matches TRBD1 (6 bases). From germline, CDR1 is KGHDR and CDR2 SFDVKD. Trimming removed 6 bases from V and 6 bases from J, with 17 bases in between. The CDR3 spans 15 residues. The CDR3 coding sequence is TGTGCCACCAGTAGAAGGGGCCAGGGGAGCAATGAGCAGTTCTTC. Amino acids: CATSRRGQGSNEQFF.

In its sample, this clonotype was seen many times. The V gene is TRBV25-1, the J gene TRBJ1-1; D unclear. Germline CDR1 and CDR2: MGHDK and SYGVNS. Trimming pared 6 bases from V and 0 bases from J, leaving 8 bases between. The CDR3 has 13 amino acids. The CDR3 nucleotides are TGTGCCAGCAGCCTGAGGATGAACACTGAAGCTTTCTTT. As protein: CASSLRMNTEAFF.

This clonotype was detected a few times. This rearrangement joins TRBV5-4 to TRBJ2-7, with 13 bases fitting TRBD2. The trim removed 8 bases at V and 4 bases at J, leaving 9 bases unmatched. The CDR3 sequence is 15 residues long. From germline, CDR1 is SGHNT and CDR2 YYREEE (reference sequence). CDR3 sequence reads: CARKLLAGGYYEQYF. The CDR3 nucleotides are TGTGCCAGAAAATTACTAGCGGGAGGGTATTACGAGCAGTACTTC. Full variable domain (outside the CDR3, taken from reference TRBV5-4 and TRBJ2-7): ETGVTQSPTHLIKTRGQQVTLRCSSQSGHNTVSWYQQALGQGPQFIFQYYREEENGRGNFPPRFSGLQFPNYSSELNVNALELDDSALYLCARKLLAGGYYEQYFGPGTRLTVT.

This chain uses TRBV7-1 with TRBJ1-2; 8 bases agree with TRBD1. TRBV7-1 is given ORF status, its function remaining uncertain. CDR3 length: 14 residues. Trimming cost V 3 bases and J 7 bases; bases outside gene matches: 7. The CDR3 DNA reads TGTGCCAGCAGCTCTGAGGACAGGGTCGGTGGCTACACCTTC. Translating it yields CASSSEDRVGGYTF.

This chain connects TRBV12-3 or TRBV12-4 to TRBJ2-4, with 11 bases that match TRBD2. The V and J ends lost 2 bases and 0 bases, in that order; junction bases with no gene match: 3. This CDR3 contains 17 residues. This chain's CDR3 is CASSLLTSGGAKNIQYF. The DNA of the CDR3 is TGTGCCAGCAGTTTATTAACTAGCGGGGGAGCCAAAAACATTCAGTACTTC.

This clonotype turned up a few times. The chain has TRBV6-6 and TRBJ2-1, with a possible D match to TRBD1 (6 bases). The germline CDR1 and CDR2 sequences are MNHNY and SVGAGI (reference sequence). The CDR3 is 13 amino acids. V was cut by 4 bases and J by 7 bases, with 11 bases left in between. Here the CDR3 reads CASSSGEQNEQFF. In DNA, the CDR3 is TGTGCCAGCAGTTCAGGGGAGCAGAATGAGCAGTTCTTC.

This clonotype was seen at least ten times. The chain recombines TRBV4-1 with TRBJ2-3; 9 bases align to TRBD2. The trim removed 1 base at V and 3 bases at J, leaving 5 bases unmatched. CDR1 MGHRA and CDR2 YSYEKL come from the germline V gene. There are 16 residues in the CDR3. CDR3 nucleotide sequence: TGCGCCAGCAGCCAAGGATACCTAGCGGGGACAGATACGCAGTATTTT. Encoded protein: CASSQGYLAGTDTQYF.

This clonotype has more than one count but fewer than ten. The chain links TRBV12-3 or TRBV12-4 to TRBJ2-7, with D possibly TRBD1 on 5 matching bases. V lost 9 bases and J lost 0, with 12 bases in between. The CDR3 extends over 13 amino acids. In DNA form, the CDR3 reads TGTGCCAGTGCCAGGGATCACTCCTACGAGCAGTACTTC. Residues: CASARDHSYEQYF.